The rows below give T cell receptor beta chains drawn from one sample of a study of blood T cell repertoires in COVID-19. TCRdb's table, derived via immunoSEQ multiplex PCR, lists solely in-frame clones and lacks some. Of 65,000 to 75,000 clones in the sample, about 80% were seen once. Sequenced material: peripheral blood. These receptors were taken from a woman aged 55-70 years with acute or convalescent COVID-19. Each CDR3 is given with its conserved first and last residue. The order of the fields is D gene, J gene, clone size, V gene, CDR3 protein, CDR3 DNA. A D gene is named only where the DNA matches it firmly. Clone size, where shown, is once, few, many, or a class for clones that have expanded.

>-|TRBJ2-5|-|TRBV29-1
CSVEQGTRGPLQETQYF
TGCAGCGTTGAACAAGGGACAAGGGGACCCCTCCAAGAGACCCAGTACTTC
>TRBD1|TRBJ1-5|-|TRBV23-1
CASPHRGQGGYQPQHF
TGCGCCAGCCCCCATAGAGGGCAGGGGGGATATCAGCCCCAGCATTTT
>-|TRBJ2-1|-|TRBV2
CASSPNRGNEQFF
TGTGCCAGCAGTCCCAACCGCGGGAATGAGCAGTTCTTC
>TRBD2|TRBJ2-3|-|TRBV29-1
CSGTSGGSDTQYF
TGCAGCGGGACTAGCGGGGGCTCAGATACGCAGTATTTT
>-|TRBJ1-3|-|TRBV6-5
CASSYLVQGSGNTIYF
TGTGCCAGCAGTTACTTGGTCCAGGGCTCTGGAAACACCATATATTTT
>-|TRBJ1-1|-|TRBV7-3
CASSSQGGTEAFF
TGTGCCAGCAGCTCCCAGGGAGGGACTGAAGCTTTCTTT
>-|TRBJ2-7|-|TRBV13
CASSLQGKSYEQYF
TGTGCCAGCAGCTTACAGGGAAAGTCCTACGAGCAGTACTTC
>-|TRBJ1-2|-|TRBV3-1/TRBV3-2
CASSPQMNYGYTF
TGTGCCAGCAGCCCTCAGATGAACTATGGCTACACCTTC
>-|TRBJ1-1|-|TRBV7-9
CASSSGGLGTEAFF
TGTGCCAGCTCATCGGGGGGGCTTGGGACTGAAGCTTTCTTT
>TRBD1|TRBJ2-1|-|TRBV24-1
CATSGGQGRLNEQFF
TGTGCCACCAGTGGGGGACAGGGAAGACTCAATGAGCAGTTCTTC
>TRBD2|TRBJ2-5|once|TRBV7-6
CASSRGLAGGVETQYF
TGTGCCAGCAGCAGAGGACTAGCGGGGGGGGTGGAGACCCAGTACTTC
>TRBD2|TRBJ2-1|-|TRBV5-1
CASRESGDGQFF
TGCGCCAGCAGGGAGAGCGGGGACGGGCAGTTCTTC
>-|TRBJ2-1|few|TRBV19
CASSIGGSLSLNEQFF
TGTGCCAGTAGTATAGGTGGGAGTTTATCCCTCAATGAGCAGTTCTTC
>TRBD2|TRBJ2-3|-|TRBV20-1
CSASPRGGKFTDTQYF
TGCAGTGCTAGTCCCCGGGGGGGTAAATTCACAGATACGCAGTATTTT
>-|TRBJ1-2|few|TRBV7-2
CASSTGTNYGYTF
TGTGCCAGCAGTACAGGGACTAACTATGGCTACACCTTC
>TRBD1|TRBJ2-5|-|TRBV10-3
CAISERQGAGTQYF
TGTGCCATCAGTGAGCGACAGGGGGCAGGGACCCAGTACTTC
>TRBD1|TRBJ1-3|-|TRBV11-2
CASRQGGNTIYF
TGTGCCAGCAGACAGGGGGGAAACACCATATATTTT
>TRBD2|TRBJ2-5|-|TRBV7-3
CASSISGGQETQYF
TGTGCCAGCAGCATTAGCGGGGGCCAAGAGACCCAGTACTTC